The clone carrying this T cell receptor beta chain appeared a few times. This sample stems from a study of early T cells in non-severe SARS-CoV-2 infection. TCRdb redid the calling of the 5' RACE reads with MiXCR, one entry per CDR3 protein. The table includes over 55,000 distinct CDR3 sequences, about 9.9% detected once. The ends were cut back, 3 bases at V and 8 bases at J, with 10 bases in the middle. There are 13 residues in the CDR3. The specimen was whole blood. This rearrangement joins TRBV12-3 or TRBV12-4 to TRBJ1-4, with D perhaps TRBD1 (5 bases). The sequence was collected from an adult who was a healthcare worker with PCR-confirmed SARS-CoV-2 infection or an uninfected control (not recorded which). CDR3 loop: CASSFVQGEKLFF. In DNA, the CDR3 is TGTGCCAGCAGTTTTGTTCAGGGAGAAAAACTGTTTTTT.